The sequence of this T cell receptor (beta chain) was determined in a study of shared clonotypes between healthy human individuals (dated by TCRdb to 2018 to 2020). Describing the broader study: A couple of women and three men aged 18 to 49 years were included in the cohort. For each donor, CD4 naive and CD4 memory were each run on three plates, CD8 naive on two plates, and CD8 memory on one plate. The study deeply sequenced blood TCR repertoires of five healthy adults to estimate repertoire size and the extent of clonotype sharing between individuals. To increase sequencing depth and limit assay-specific biases, TCR repertoire library preparation and sequencing were carried out by different laboratories using diverse techniques. Each donor's leukapheresis produced roughly between about 0.9 and 9.5 billion PBMCs. Broad study findings and their caveats: Pairwise subsampling indicated that sequencing depth was expected to affect the degree of clonotype sharing among donors. Because the study included a small number of donors, the genetic and exposure-history diversity represented was limited. Sampling was restricted to blood, and TCR repertoires in tissues likely differ from the TCR repertoires found in blood. Incomplete sequencing was indicated by rarefaction of sorted-subset datasets, despite the large sequencing depth. Estimated clonotype richness was generally larger for naive than for memory subsets. When a few donors were compared, the shared fraction of clonotypes was approximately 5% for naive CD4, about 4% for naive CD8, about 2.4% for memory CD4, and under 0.5% for memory CD8. Compared with non-shared clonotypes, clonotypes shared by all four sorted-subset donors had higher generation probabilities.

Remarks on this clone: The specificity of this receptor is unknown. Base qualities are missing; no much larger clone stands one base away.

From the cysteine up to the phenylalanine, the CDR3 has a length of 13 residues. The CDR3 DNA has 39 bases and is translated from base 1. The junction carries 15 bases between V and J, which are trimmed by 10 bases and 2 bases respectively. The germline V gene supplies CDR1 MNHEY and CDR2 SVGAGI. Using the deep immunoSEQ assay, TCR CDR3 regions were amplified from genomic DNA by multiplex PCR. Extracted genomic DNA from each cell subset was spread evenly across all wells of several immunoSEQ 96-well plates, with each plate serving as a replicate. For sorted subsets, approximately 190 ng genomic DNA, equal to 25,000 to 35,000 T cell genomes, was loaded into each replicate PCR. The purified libraries were quantified using a Qubit 3.0 fluorometer, sized with a Bioanalyzer 2100, and then quantified again using the KAPA Library Quantification kit. Every immunoSEQ 96-well plate was sequenced on a dedicated single-read 150-cycle Illumina NextSeq 550 flow cell. On the authors' methods: Because only junctional sequences without quality scores were contained in the immunoSEQ output, filtering matching that applied to full-length reads could not be performed. Sequences were annotated with PyIR, a Python wrapper for IgBLAST v1.9, using IMGT germline references to assign V/J genes and CDR3. Reads with weak V/J assignments (E-value above 1e-6), missing CDR3, stop codons, out-of-frame junctions, or ambiguous translated residues were removed. A V3J clonotype was defined by an identical inferred V gene, J gene, and CDR3 amino acid sequence. The percentage overlap between two repertoires was calculated by dividing the number of shared unique clonotypes by the size of the smaller repertoire. Repertoire richness was assessed with RTK rarefaction, the Chao1 estimator, and Recon v2.1 estimates of unobserved clonotypes. Generation probabilities for all TCRbeta clonotypes obtained by the gDNA method from a handful of donors were computed using OLGA. Sourced from immuneACCESS, this table was stored by TCRdb with only in-frame sequences that have V and J called. A share of the clones is absent; for the studies checked, an unresolved V gene accounts for under half, and the remainder has no known explanation. V and J calls and clone size are given by that table; D and trimming were obtained from the DNA. The sample includes over a million clones, with roughly 95% observed a single time. In total, the top ten clones hold approximately 1.2% of the sample.

Healthy HIV-negative adults with no recently reported acute infections or vaccinations were included as donors. Every donor was a Caucasian adult living in Nashville, Tennessee, USA. CD4+ T cells were enriched by magnetic negative selection; naive cells were then positively selected on CD45RA, and the negative fraction formed the memory subset. After blood collection by leukapheresis, PBMCs were isolated using Ficoll-Histopaque density gradient centrifugation and then cryopreserved in the vapor phase of liquid nitrogen. Purity and quantity of every magnetically sorted T cell population were checked by analytical flow cytometry. Genomic DNA was isolated from each sorted fraction and quantified by UV absorbance on a Nanodrop 2000c.

Sequenced material: naive CD4+ T cells sorted from blood. The cell subset or site tag for this specimen amounts to: CD45RA+ positively selected. In this chain, TRBV6-5 is recombined with TRBJ2-7; the D gene is possibly TRBD1, with 6 bases matching. The receptor was isolated from a man aged 25-40 years in good health. The bases are TGTGCCACCCGGGACACCGGTACCTACGAGCAGTACTTC. It is translated as CATRDTGTYEQYF.